These T cell receptor beta chains were read from a single sample in a study of CD8+CD57+ T cells in acquired aplastic anemia. TCRdb re-called the reads with MiXCR, one entry per CDR3 protein. The data hold about 180,000 distinct CDR3 sequences, with about three fifths observed a single time. Source material: sorted CD4+, CD8+, or CD8+CD57+ T cells (not recorded which) from PBMCs. The receptors here all came from a human donor with aplastic anemia. CDR3s include the opening cysteine and the closing phenylalanine or tryptophan. Each record gives: V gene, J gene, D gene, clone size, CDR3 length, CDR3 protein, CDR3 DNA. The D gene is left open where the match is weak. Clone size is shown for a subset of rows, as once, few, many or a class of expanded clone.

TRBV7-2,TRBJ2-5,TRBD1,NA,15,CASSQEDRGVETQYF,TGTGCCAGCAGCCAAGAAGACAGGGGTGTGGAGACCCAGTACTTC
TRBV24-1,TRBJ2-2,NA,NA,16,CATSPQGCANTGELFF,TGTGCCACCAGTCCCCAGGGCTGTGCGAACACCGGGGAGCTGTTTTTT
TRBV5-1,TRBJ2-7,TRBD2,NA,16,CASSEGTSGRAYEQYF,TGCGCCAGCAGCGAGGGGACTAGCGGGAGGGCCTACGAGCAGTACTTC
TRBV2,TRBJ2-2,NA,NA,14,CASSVQGKTGELFF,TGTGCCAGCAGTGTACAGGGAAAGACCGGGGAGCTGTTTTTT
TRBV24-1,TRBJ2-1,NA,NA,14,CATSAADRSNEQFF,TGTGCCACCAGTGCAGCGGACCGTTCTAATGAGCAGTTCTTC
TRBV29-1,TRBJ1-1,NA,NA,13,CSVEDTVHVSGFF,TGCAGCGTTGAAGACACAGTGCACGTCTCAGGTTTCTTT
TRBV20-1,TRBJ1-1,NA,many,13,CSATGTLNTEAFF,TGCAGTGCTACCGGGACACTGAACACTGAAGCTTTCTTT
TRBV7-9,TRBJ1-5,NA,NA,14,CASRPKGPNQPQHF,TGTGCCAGCAGGCCAAAAGGGCCCAATCAGCCCCAGCATTTT
TRBV14,TRBJ1-2,NA,NA,14,CASSHAGTDYGYTF,TGTGCCAGCAGCCACGCCGGGACCGACTATGGCTACACCTTC
TRBV5-1,TRBJ1-1,TRBD1,NA,15,CASSVDRGGGTEAFF,TGTGCCAGCAGCGTAGACAGGGGGGGAGGCACTGAAGCTTTCTTT
TRBV2,TRBJ2-7,NA,NA,11,CASRDRSEQYF,TGTGCCAGCAGGGATCGTTCGGAGCAGTACTTC
TRBV27,TRBJ2-7,NA,many,13,CASSVGRIYEQYF,TGTGCCAGCAGTGTGGGACGAATCTACGAGCAGTACTTC
TRBV2,TRBJ1-2,NA,NA,14,CASSEGGAIRGYTF,TGTGCCAGCAGTGAAGGGGGGGCAATTCGGGGCTACACCTTC
TRBV24-1,TRBJ2-1,NA,NA,14,CATSDGLPYNEQFF,TGTGCCACCAGTGATGGACTACCGTACAATGAGCAGTTCTTC
TRBV7-6,TRBJ1-1,TRBD1,NA,16,CASSLGSQGARTEAFF,TGTGCCAGCAGCTTAGGGTCTCAGGGGGCGCGCACTGAAGCTTTCTTT
TRBV7-2,TRBJ2-7,NA,NA,12,CASSENAREQYF,TGTGCCAGCAGCGAGAACGCGAGGGAGCAGTACTTC
TRBV7-9,TRBJ2-7,NA,once,14,CASSPEGISYEQYF,TGTGCCAGCAGCCCCGAGGGGATAAGCTACGAGCAGTACTTC
TRBV7-9,TRBJ1-1,TRBD1,NA,14,CASSWDRGEEVAFF,TGTGCCAGCAGCTGGGACAGGGGTGAAGAGGTAGCTTTCTTT
TRBV7-9,TRBJ2-7,NA,NA,12,CASSLTINEQYF,TGTGCCAGCAGCCTAACGATTAACGAGCAGTACTTC
TRBV28,TRBJ1-3,NA,NA,16,CASSLWGDGSGNTIYF,TGTGCCAGCAGTTTATGGGGGGATGGCTCTGGAAACACCATATATTTT
TRBV2,TRBJ2-5,NA,NA,12,CASNLYRETQYF,TGTGCCAGCAACCTATACCGGGAGACCCAGTACTTC
TRBV7-2,TRBJ2-7,TRBD1,many,14,CASSFGQGGYEQYF,TGTGCCAGCAGCTTTGGACAGGGGGGGTACGAGCAGTACTTC
TRBV11-3,TRBJ2-7,NA,NA,16,CASSLAHRGRVPEQYF,TGTGCCAGCAGCTTAGCCCACCGCGGTAGGGTCCCCGAGCAGTACTTC
TRBV19,TRBJ2-7,NA,NA,12,CASSNRVNEQYF,TGTGCCAGTAGTAACAGGGTAAACGAGCAGTACTTC
TRBV2,TRBJ2-5,TRBD2,many,15,CASSDSGRGGETQYF,TGTGCCAGCAGTGACTCCGGACGGGGGGGAGAGACCCAGTACTTC
TRBV12-3/TRBV12-4,TRBJ2-5,TRBD1,once,14,CASSRDRERETQYF,TGTGCCAGCAGCCGGGACAGAGAACGAGAGACCCAGTACTTC
TRBV28,TRBJ1-4,NA,few,15,CASSSTKGSNEKLFF,TGTGCCAGCAGTTCAACCAAGGGATCTAATGAAAAACTGTTTTTT
TRBV19,TRBJ1-5,TRBD1,NA,14,CASSPGTGFQPQHF,TGTGCCAGTAGTCCGGGGACAGGGTTTCAGCCCCAGCATTTT
TRBV7-8,TRBJ2-3,TRBD2,NA,17,CASSLEALAGVTDTQYF,TGTGCCAGCAGCTTAGAGGCCTTGGCGGGAGTAACAGATACGCAGTATTTT
TRBV9,TRBJ2-7,TRBD1,NA,15,CASSQGTASTYEQYF,TGTGCCAGCAGCCAGGGGACAGCCTCAACCTACGAGCAGTACTTC
TRBV4-3,TRBJ2-2,NA,NA,14,CASSGAGRTGELFF,TGCGCCAGCAGTGGGGCAGGGAGGACCGGGGAGCTGTTTTTT
TRBV2,TRBJ1-2,NA,many,13,CASGGLEGYGYTF,TGTGCCAGCGGGGGTTTGGAGGGCTATGGCTACACCTTC
TRBV10-2,TRBJ2-7,NA,few,14,CASLGAGVAYEQYF,TGCGCCAGCTTGGGGGCGGGAGTGGCCTACGAGCAGTACTTC
TRBV6-5,TRBJ2-3,TRBD2,many,16,CASSYGGGALTDTQYF,TGTGCCAGCAGTTACGGCGGGGGGGCCCTGACAGATACGCAGTATTTT
TRBV6-1,TRBJ1-2,NA,NA,13,CASSEPGLYGYTF,TGTGCCAGCAGTGAACCAGGGCTTTATGGCTACACCTTC
TRBV12-3/TRBV12-4,TRBJ2-1,NA,NA,12,CASRPLREEQFF,TGTGCCAGCAGGCCCTTACGGGAAGAGCAGTTCTTC
TRBV20-1,TRBJ1-5,TRBD1,NA,14,CSARGTLGNQPQHF,TGCAGTGCCAGGGGGACCTTGGGCAATCAGCCCCAGCATTTT
TRBV2,TRBJ2-5,TRBD1,NA,17,CASRKAPGTEHQETQYF,TGTGCCAGCAGGAAGGCCCCCGGGACAGAGCACCAAGAGACCCAGTACTTC
TRBV29-1,TRBJ1-1,NA,NA,14,CSVDLDGYGGAAFF,TGCAGCGTCGACTTGGACGGCTACGGAGGAGCAGCTTTCTTT
TRBV7-2,TRBJ2-7,NA,NA,11,CASSPSDEQYF,TGTGCCAGCAGCCCTAGTGACGAGCAGTACTTC
TRBV20-1,TRBJ1-6,TRBD1,NA,16,CSAAKGTAPYNSPLHF,TGCAGTGCAGCGAAGGGGACAGCCCCCTATAATTCACCCCTCCACTTT
TRBV2,TRBJ1-1,TRBD1,NA,16,CASKGQAISGNTEAFF,TGTGCCAGCAAGGGACAGGCTATCTCTGGAAACACTGAAGCTTTCTTT
TRBV20-1,TRBJ2-7,TRBD1,NA,16,CSATPTPGQEFYEQYF,TGCAGTGCTACCCCAACTCCGGGACAGGAGTTCTACGAGCAGTACTTC
TRBV7-9,TRBJ2-5,NA,NA,12,CASRPAQETQYF,TGTGCCAGCCGGCCAGCGCAAGAGACCCAGTACTTC
TRBV10-3,TRBJ2-7,TRBD1,NA,13,CAISRQGSDEQYF,TGTGCCATCAGCAGACAGGGTAGCGACGAGCAGTACTTC
TRBV6-1,TRBJ1-1,NA,many,13,CASPSRMNTEAFF,TGTGCCAGTCCGTCTCGAATGAACACTGAAGCTTTCTTT
TRBV7-6,TRBJ2-7,TRBD1,few,14,CASSVGQGLYEQYF,TGTGCCAGCAGCGTAGGACAGGGCCTCTACGAGCAGTACTTC
TRBV7-9,TRBJ1-3,TRBD1,many,15,CASSPDRGLGNTIYF,TGTGCCAGCAGCCCGGACAGGGGGCTAGGAAACACCATATATTTT
TRBV4-1,TRBJ2-7,NA,many,12,CASSQDLGEQYF,TGCGCCAGCAGCCAAGATCTCGGGGAGCAGTACTTC
TRBV29-1,TRBJ2-7,NA,NA,11,CSVGQSYEQYF,TGCAGCGTCGGACAGTCCTACGAGCAGTACTTC
TRBV7-2,TRBJ2-7,NA,NA,16,CASSFFLGVASYEQYF,TGTGCCAGCAGCTTCTTCCTGGGTGTGGCATCCTACGAGCAGTACTTC
TRBV24-1,TRBJ2-3,TRBD2,NA,15,CATSDPRDYTDTQYF,TGTGCCACCAGTGATCCCCGGGACTACACAGATACGCAGTATTTT